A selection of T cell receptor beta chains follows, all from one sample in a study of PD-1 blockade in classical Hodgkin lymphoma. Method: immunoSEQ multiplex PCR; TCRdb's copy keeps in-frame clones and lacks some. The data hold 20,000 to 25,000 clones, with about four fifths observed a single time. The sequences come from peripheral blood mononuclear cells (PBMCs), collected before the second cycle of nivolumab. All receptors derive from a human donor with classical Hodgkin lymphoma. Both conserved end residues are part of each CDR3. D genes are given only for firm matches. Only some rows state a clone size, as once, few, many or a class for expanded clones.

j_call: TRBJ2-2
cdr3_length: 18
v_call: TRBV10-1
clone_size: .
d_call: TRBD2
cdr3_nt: TGCGCCAGCAGTGAGTCCCCGCTAGCGGGAAGGGACACCGGGGAGCTGTTTTTT
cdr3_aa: CASSESPLAGRDTGELFF

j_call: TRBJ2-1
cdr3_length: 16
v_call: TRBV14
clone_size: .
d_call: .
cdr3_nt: TGTGCCAGCAGCCAAGATCGGACTTTCAACTACAATGAGCAGTTCTTC
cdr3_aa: CASSQDRTFNYNEQFF

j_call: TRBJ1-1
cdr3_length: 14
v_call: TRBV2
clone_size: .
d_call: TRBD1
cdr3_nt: TGTGCCAGCAGTGAATTACAGGGGGCGGGTGTGGGGATCTTT
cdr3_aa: CASSELQGAGVGIF

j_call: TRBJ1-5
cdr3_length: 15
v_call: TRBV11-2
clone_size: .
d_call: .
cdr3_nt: TGTGCCAGCAGCTTAGGTAACACCCCGAATCAGCCCCAGCATTTT
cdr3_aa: CASSLGNTPNQPQHF

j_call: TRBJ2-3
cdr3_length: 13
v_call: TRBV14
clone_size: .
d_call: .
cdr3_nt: TGTGCCAGCAGACGGGCCCGCACAGATACGCAGTATTTT
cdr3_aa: CASRRARTDTQYF

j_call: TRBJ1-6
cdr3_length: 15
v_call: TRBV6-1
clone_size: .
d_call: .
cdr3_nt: TGTGCCAGCAGTGAAGGAACACGGGCTCATTCACCCCTCCACTTT
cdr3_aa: CASSEGTRAHSPLHF

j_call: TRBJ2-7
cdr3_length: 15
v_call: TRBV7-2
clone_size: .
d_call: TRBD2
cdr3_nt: TGTGCCAGCAGCACACGGACTAGCGGGACCTACGAGCAGTACTTC
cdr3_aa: CASSTRTSGTYEQYF

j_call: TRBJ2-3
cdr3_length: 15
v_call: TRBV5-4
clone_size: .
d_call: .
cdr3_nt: TGTGCCAGCAGCCAAGATTACGGGGACGCAGATACGCAGTATTTT
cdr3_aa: CASSQDYGDADTQYF

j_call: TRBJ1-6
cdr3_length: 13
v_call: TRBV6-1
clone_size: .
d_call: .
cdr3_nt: TGTGCCAGCAGTCGGGACCCTAATTCACCCCTCCACTTT
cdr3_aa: CASSRDPNSPLHF

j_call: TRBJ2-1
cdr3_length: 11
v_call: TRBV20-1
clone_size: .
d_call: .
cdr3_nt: TGCAGTGCACCTAAGTACAATGAGCAGTTCTTC
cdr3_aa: CSAPKYNEQFF

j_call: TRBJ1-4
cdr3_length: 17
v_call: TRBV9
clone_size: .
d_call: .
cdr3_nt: TGTGCCAGCAGCGTAGGGCAGGGGCGGCCAGATAATGAAAAACTGTTTTTT
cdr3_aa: CASSVGQGRPDNEKLFF

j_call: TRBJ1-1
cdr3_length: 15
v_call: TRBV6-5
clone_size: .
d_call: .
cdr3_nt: TGTGCCAGTAGACCGGTCGAGCTAATGAACACTGAAGCTTTCTTT
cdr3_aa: CASRPVELMNTEAFF

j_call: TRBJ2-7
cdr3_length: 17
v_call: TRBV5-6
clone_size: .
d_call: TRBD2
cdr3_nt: TGTGCCAGCAGCCTAACCCCGCGGGTAGCGGGAGCCTACGAGCAGTACTTC
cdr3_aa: CASSLTPRVAGAYEQYF

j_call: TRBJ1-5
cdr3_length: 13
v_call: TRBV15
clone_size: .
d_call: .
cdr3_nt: TGTGCCACCCAGGAGGGGCAGCGCGGGCCCCAGCATTTT
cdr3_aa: CATQEGQRGPQHF

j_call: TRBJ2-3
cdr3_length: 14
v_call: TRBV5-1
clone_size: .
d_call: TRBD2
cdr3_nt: TGCGCCAGCAGCTCGGGACTAGTGTCAGATACGCAGTATTTT
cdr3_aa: CASSSGLVSDTQYF

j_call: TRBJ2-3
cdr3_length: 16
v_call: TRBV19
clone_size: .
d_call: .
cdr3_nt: TGTGCCAGTAGTAATAGGGGGACGGACAGCCCAGATACGCAGTATTTT
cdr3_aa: CASSNRGTDSPDTQYF

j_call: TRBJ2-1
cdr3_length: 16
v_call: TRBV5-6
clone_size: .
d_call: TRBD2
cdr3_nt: TGTGCCAGCAGCTTTTCGGGTCTAGCGGGAATCAATGAGCAGTTCTTC
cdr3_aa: CASSFSGLAGINEQFF

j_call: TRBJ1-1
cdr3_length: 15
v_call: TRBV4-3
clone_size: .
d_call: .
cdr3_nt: TGCGCCAGCAGCCAGGGGCTGGACAGGAACACTGAAGCTTTCTTT
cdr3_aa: CASSQGLDRNTEAFF

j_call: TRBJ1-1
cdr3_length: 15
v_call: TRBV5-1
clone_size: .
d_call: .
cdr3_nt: TGCGCCAGCAGCCAAGACCTCGGGGTTCGCGCTGAAGCTTTCTTT
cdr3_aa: CASSQDLGVRAEAFF

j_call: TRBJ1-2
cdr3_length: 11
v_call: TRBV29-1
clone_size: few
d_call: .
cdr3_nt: TGCAGCGTTGGCGGGAACTATGGCTACACCTTC
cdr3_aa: CSVGGNYGYTF

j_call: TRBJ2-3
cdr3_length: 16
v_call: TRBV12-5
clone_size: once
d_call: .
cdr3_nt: TGTGCTAGTGGCAACAGGGTGTGGGGGTACACAGATACGCAGTATTTT
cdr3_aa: CASGNRVWGYTDTQYF

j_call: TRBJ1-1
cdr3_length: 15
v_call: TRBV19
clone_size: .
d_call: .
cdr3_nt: TGTGCCAGTAGTACCTATCGACAGATAACGAATGAAGCTTTCTTT
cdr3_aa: CASSTYRQITNEAFF

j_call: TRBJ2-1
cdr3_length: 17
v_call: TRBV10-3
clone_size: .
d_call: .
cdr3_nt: TGTGCCATCAGTGAGTCGGTTTGGGGGAGCTCCTACAATGAGCAGTTCTTC
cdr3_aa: CAISESVWGSSYNEQFF

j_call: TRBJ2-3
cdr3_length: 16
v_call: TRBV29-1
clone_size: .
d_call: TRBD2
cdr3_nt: TGCAGCGTTCCACCGACTAGCGGGAGCAGCACAGATACGCAGTATTTT
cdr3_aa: CSVPPTSGSSTDTQYF

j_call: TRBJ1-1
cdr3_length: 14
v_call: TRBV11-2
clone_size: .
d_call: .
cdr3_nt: TGTGCCAGCAGCTTAGGATTGGGGGCCACTGAAGCTTTCTTT
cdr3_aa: CASSLGLGATEAFF

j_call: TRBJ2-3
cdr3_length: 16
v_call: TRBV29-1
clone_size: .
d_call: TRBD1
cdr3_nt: TGCAGCGTTGGGGGCCTACAGGGGGCAAATATAGATACGCAGTATTTT
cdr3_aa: CSVGGLQGANIDTQYF

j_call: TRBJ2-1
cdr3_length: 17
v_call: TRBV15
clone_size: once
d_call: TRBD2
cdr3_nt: TGTGCCACCAGCAAAGGGACTAGCGGGTATACCTACAATGAGCAGTTCTTC
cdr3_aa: CATSKGTSGYTYNEQFF

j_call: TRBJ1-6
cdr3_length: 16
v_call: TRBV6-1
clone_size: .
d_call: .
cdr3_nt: TGTGCCAGCAGTGAAGCCCCTAGCTCCTATAATTCACCCCTCCACTTT
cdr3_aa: CASSEAPSSYNSPLHF

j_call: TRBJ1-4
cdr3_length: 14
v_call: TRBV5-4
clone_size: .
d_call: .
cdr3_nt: TGTGCCAGCAGCTTAAGGGGGTTAGGGGAAAAACTGTTTTTT
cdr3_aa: CASSLRGLGEKLFF

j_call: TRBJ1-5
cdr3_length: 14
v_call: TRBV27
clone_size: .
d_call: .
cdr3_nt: TGTGCCAGCAAAGGATCAGGGCAAAATCAGCCCCAGCATTTT
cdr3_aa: CASKGSGQNQPQHF

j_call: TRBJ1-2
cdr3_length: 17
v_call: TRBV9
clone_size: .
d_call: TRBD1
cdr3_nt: TGTGCCAGCAGCGCAATCGGACAGGGGGAACCAAACTATGGCTACACCTTC
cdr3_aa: CASSAIGQGEPNYGYTF

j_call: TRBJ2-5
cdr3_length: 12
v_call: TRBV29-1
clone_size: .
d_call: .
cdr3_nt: TGCAGCGTTGAATGGGGTGAAGAGACCCAGTACTTC
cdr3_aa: CSVEWGEETQYF

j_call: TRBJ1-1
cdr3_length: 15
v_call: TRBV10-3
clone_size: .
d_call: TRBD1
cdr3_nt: TGTGCCATCAGTGGTGAGAGACAGGGCCCGTCTGAAGCTTTCTTT
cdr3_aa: CAISGERQGPSEAFF

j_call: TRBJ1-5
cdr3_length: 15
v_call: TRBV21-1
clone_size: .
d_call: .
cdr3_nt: TGTGCCAGCAGCAGAAGGGACAGGGCTGGTCAGCCCCAGCATTTT
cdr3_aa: CASSRRDRAGQPQHF